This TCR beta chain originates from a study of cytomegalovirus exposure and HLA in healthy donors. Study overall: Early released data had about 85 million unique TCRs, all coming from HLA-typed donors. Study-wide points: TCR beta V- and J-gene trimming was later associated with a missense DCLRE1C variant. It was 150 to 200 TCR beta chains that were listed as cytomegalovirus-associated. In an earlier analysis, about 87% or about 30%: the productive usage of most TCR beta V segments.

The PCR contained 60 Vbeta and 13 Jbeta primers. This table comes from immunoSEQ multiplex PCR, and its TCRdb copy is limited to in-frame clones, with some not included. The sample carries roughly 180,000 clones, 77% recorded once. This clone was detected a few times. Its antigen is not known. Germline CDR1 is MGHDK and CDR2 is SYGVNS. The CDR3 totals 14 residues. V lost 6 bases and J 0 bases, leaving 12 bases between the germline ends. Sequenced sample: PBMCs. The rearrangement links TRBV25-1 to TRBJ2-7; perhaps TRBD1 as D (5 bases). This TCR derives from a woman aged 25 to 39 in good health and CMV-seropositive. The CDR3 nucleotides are TGTGCCAGCAGCTTGCCAGGACACTCCTACGAGCAGTACTTC. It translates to CASSLPGHSYEQYF.